The clone carrying this TCR beta chain was seen ten or more times. The data derive from a study of T cells in Graves' hyperthyroidism and ophthalmopathy. Amplification of TCR beta CDR3 regions was performed using RNA transcripts as template. RT-PCR in the first round (using the HTBI primer set) targeted the TCR CDR3. MiXCR, run by TCRdb on the multiplex PCR reads, gives a single entry per CDR3 protein. This sample has over 250,000 distinct CDR3 sequences, with 20% to 30% found just once. The J segment lost 4 bases and the V segment lost 11 bases, leaving 8 bases of the junction unmatched. The CDR3 contains 13 residues. Per the germline V gene, CDR1 is WNHNN and CDR2 is SYGVQD (reference sequence).

This chain joins TRBV10-1 and TRBJ2-4; 7 nucleotides match TRBD1. This TCR was sampled from a man aged 40-49 years with Graves' hyperthyroidism that later progressed to Graves' ophthalmopathy. The material sequenced was blood. The CDR3 is CAQSSGGKNIQYF. CDR3 coding DNA: TGCGCCCAAAGTTCAGGGGGAAAAAACATTCAGTACTTC.